Listed below are T cell receptor beta chains from one sample, sequenced in a study of regulatory T cells in long-lasting Graves disease. Each CDR3 protein is one row after TCRdb ran MiXCR on the multiplex PCR reads. The data hold approximately 400,000 distinct CDR3 sequences, with more than 13% observed a single time. Another study also made use of these data, one on T cells in Graves' hyperthyroidism and ophthalmopathy.

Sample: peripheral blood mononuclear cells (PBMCs), taken at new diagnosis, from a patient treated with antithyroid drugs. Receptor source: a woman aged 30 to 39 with Graves disease. CDR3s include the opening cysteine and the closing phenylalanine or tryptophan. Fields, in order: V gene, clone size, CDR3 length, D gene, J gene, CDR3 protein, CDR3 DNA. The D gene is left open where the match is weak. Where a row states a size, it is once, few, many or the class of an expanded clone; other rows omit it.

>TRBV24-1|NA|17|TRBD2|TRBJ2-2
CATSVPGLAGAPGELFF
TGTGCCACCAGTGTACCCGGACTAGCGGGAGCCCCCGGGGAGCTGTTTTTT
>TRBV5-6|many|15|TRBD1|TRBJ2-7
CASSLRPTGYYEQYF
TGTGCCAGCAGCTTGCGACCGACAGGGTACTACGAGCAGTACTTC
>TRBV10-3|NA|15|NA|TRBJ2-2
CAISAEGGATGELFF
TGTGCCATCAGTGCGGAGGGGGGCGCCACCGGGGAGCTGTTTTTT
>TRBV5-5|few|14|NA|TRBJ1-5
CASSPDRNNQPQHF
TGTGCCAGCAGCCCGGACAGAAACAATCAGCCCCAGCATTTT
>TRBV6-1|many|14|NA|TRBJ1-2
CASSPMGPTYGYTF
TGTGCCAGCAGTCCCATGGGACCAACCTATGGCTACACCTTC
>TRBV7-3|many|13|TRBD1|TRBJ2-7
CASSLTLQGALLF
TGTGCCAGCAGCTTAACCCTACAGGGGGCGCTGCTCTTC
>TRBV5-1|many|17|NA|TRBJ2-7
CASSLPQRGELAYEQYF
TGCGCCAGCAGCTTGCCACAACGGGGAGAGCTGGCCTACGAGCAGTACTTC
>TRBV5-1|once|15|NA|TRBJ2-5
CASSSGRTVGETQYF
TGCGCCAGCAGCTCCGGGAGAACGGTCGGTGAGACCCAGTACTTC
>TRBV6-2/TRBV6-3|NA|14|NA|TRBJ2-7
CASSPRGRGYEQYF
TGTGCCAGCAGCCCACGTGGGCGAGGGTACGAGCAGTACTTC
>TRBV28|many|15|NA|TRBJ1-5
CASSSLGNSNQPQHF
TGTGCCAGCAGTTCCCTCGGAAATAGCAATCAGCCCCAGCATTTT
>TRBV7-9|few|15|NA|TRBJ2-1
CASTDSRSPYNEQFF
TGTGCCAGCACCGACTCCCGATCACCCTACAATGAGCAGTTCTTC
>TRBV20-1|NA|18|TRBD2|TRBJ2-1
CSASSSGRPVSSYNEQFF
TGCAGTGCTAGTTCTAGCGGGAGGCCGGTTAGCTCCTACAATGAGCAGTTCTTC
>TRBV28|NA|14|NA|TRBJ1-2
CASISGDRFYGYTF
TGTGCCAGCATCTCCGGGGACCGTTTCTATGGCTACACCTTC
>TRBV20-1|few|16|NA|TRBJ2-7
CSARGEGSLSPYEQYF
TGCAGTGCTAGAGGCGAGGGATCGTTAAGCCCCTACGAGCAGTACTTC
>TRBV3-1|many|17|TRBD2|TRBJ2-3
CASSQPTLSGKGDTQYF
TGTGCCAGCAGCCAACCGACCCTTAGCGGGAAAGGAGATACGCAGTATTTT
>TRBV13|NA|15|NA|TRBJ1-1
CASSFLGARAPEAFF
TGTGCCAGCAGCTTTCTGGGGGCCCGGGCCCCTGAAGCTTTCTTT
>TRBV6-1|many|20|TRBD1|TRBJ2-6
CASSPWVSGTGGSGANVLTF
TGTGCCAGCAGTCCCTGGGTCTCCGGGACAGGGGGCTCTGGGGCCAACGTCCTGACTTTC
>TRBV13|NA|16|NA|TRBJ1-1
CASRGATGISDTEAFF
TGTGCCAGCAGGGGGGCAACAGGGATTTCGGACACTGAAGCTTTCTTT
>TRBV20-1|NA|14|TRBD2|TRBJ2-1
CSASPSGAYNEQFF
TGCAGTGCTAGTCCTAGCGGGGCCTACAATGAGCAGTTCTTC
>TRBV13|many|15|NA|TRBJ2-1
CASSPWAPSYNEQFF
TGTGCCAGCAGCCCCTGGGCCCCCTCCTACAATGAGCAGTTCTTC
>TRBV20-1|NA|14|TRBD1|TRBJ1-2
CSARGDSSSYGYTF
TGCAGTGCTAGGGGGGACAGCTCCAGCTATGGCTACACCTTC
>TRBV3-1|many|14|NA|TRBJ2-6
CASTQGGGANVLTF
TGTGCCAGCACCCAGGGAGGTGGGGCCAACGTCCTGACTTTC
>TRBV5-1|few|17|TRBD2|TRBJ2-7
CASSLSFPSGFTYEQYF
TGCGCCAGCAGCTTGAGTTTCCCTAGCGGATTCACCTACGAGCAGTACTTC
>TRBV19|few|18|TRBD2|TRBJ2-7
CASQPRPLAGGRTYEQYF
TGTGCCAGCCAACCTCGGCCACTAGCGGGAGGCCGAACCTACGAGCAGTACTTC
>TRBV11-1|many|13|NA|TRBJ2-5
CASSLHRQETQYF
TGTGCCAGCAGCTTGCACAGACAAGAGACCCAGTACTTC
>TRBV3-1|NA|14|NA|TRBJ1-1
CASSQERFGVRAFF
TGTGCCAGCAGCCAAGAACGGTTCGGGGTGAGAGCTTTCTTT
>TRBV20-1|few|15|NA|TRBJ2-7
CSAKDPGVGPYEQYF
TGCAGTGCCAAAGACCCTGGGGTTGGCCCCTACGAGCAGTACTTC
>TRBV6-2/TRBV6-3|few|16|TRBD2|TRBJ2-1
CASSVLLAGGYNEQFF
TGTGCCAGCAGTGTCTTATTAGCGGGTGGCTACAATGAGCAGTTCTTC
>TRBV7-2|NA|16|TRBD1|TRBJ2-3
CASSLQGTGEPDTQYF
TGTGCCAGCAGCTTACAGGGGACAGGCGAACCAGATACGCAGTATTTT
>TRBV12-3/TRBV12-4|many|18|TRBD2|TRBJ2-1
CASRLRTSSSYSYNEQFF
TGTGCCAGCAGACTGAGGACTAGCTCATCCTACTCCTACAATGAGCAGTTCTTC
>TRBV6-1|NA|13|NA|TRBJ2-1
CASSERDGSSQFF
TGTGCCAGCAGTGAACGGGACGGGTCCTCGCAGTTCTTC
>TRBV27|few|16|TRBD1|TRBJ1-2
CASSSPSTGVIYGYTF
TGTGCCAGCAGTTCGCCTTCGACAGGGGTTATCTATGGCTACACCTTC
>TRBV28|many|14|NA|TRBJ2-3
CASSSPMETDTQYF
TGTGCCAGCAGTTCCCCAATGGAAACAGATACGCAGTATTTT
>TRBV11-1|many|16|NA|TRBJ2-7
CASSLRRGEGLGEQYF
TGTGCCAGCAGCCTTAGAAGGGGGGAAGGACTTGGCGAGCAGTACTTC
>TRBV29-1|many|14|NA|TRBJ2-7
CSVGGRQGSREQYF
TGCAGCGTTGGCGGTCGGCAGGGGTCGAGGGAGCAGTACTTC
>TRBV6-1|NA|14|NA|TRBJ1-5
CASSRLGFNQPQHF
TGTGCCAGCAGCCGCCTGGGATTTAATCAGCCCCAGCATTTT
>TRBV6-9|once|13|TRBD1|TRBJ2-7
CASTLFDRGKQYF
TGCGCCAGCACCTTATTCGACAGGGGCAAGCAGTACTTC
>TRBV28|many|15|TRBD1|TRBJ2-2
CASSLSGGYTGELFF
TGTGCCAGCAGTTTGTCAGGGGGATACACCGGGGAGCTGTTTTTT
>TRBV24-1|few|16|NA|TRBJ2-2
CATSDYRAKRAGELFF
TGTGCCACCAGTGATTACAGGGCCAAGCGCGCCGGGGAGCTGTTTTTT
>TRBV2|many|14|TRBD1|TRBJ1-6
CASRGQGLDSPLHF
TGTGCCAGCAGGGGACAGGGATTGGATTCACCCCTCCACTTT
>TRBV7-9|NA|14|NA|TRBJ1-5
CASSLAPPFSPQHF
TGTGCCAGCAGCTTAGCTCCCCCTTTCAGTCCCCAGCATTTT
>TRBV6-2/TRBV6-3|many|15|NA|TRBJ1-4
CASSYTGTRAEKLFF
TGTGCCAGCAGTTATACCGGGACTCGAGCAGAAAAACTGTTTTTT
>TRBV20-1|NA|15|TRBD2|TRBJ2-1
CSARELAGGGNEQFF
TGCAGTGCTAGAGAACTAGCGGGAGGTGGCAATGAGCAGTTCTTC
>TRBV29-1|NA|16|TRBD2|TRBJ2-7
CSVAGTSGRAPYEQYF
TGCAGCGTTGCCGGGACTAGCGGGAGGGCCCCCTACGAGCAGTACTTC
>TRBV20-1|many|15|TRBD1|TRBJ1-4
CSARDLDRGGEKLFF
TGCAGTGCTAGAGATCTGGACAGGGGGGGTGAAAAACTGTTTTTT
>TRBV12-5|few|17|NA|TRBJ1-1
CASGLVLSGDGNTEAFF
TGTGCTAGTGGTTTGGTACTCTCGGGTGACGGGAACACTGAAGCTTTCTTT
>TRBV7-8|few|11|NA|TRBJ1-2
CASSNLYGYTF
TGTGCCAGCAGCAACCTCTATGGCTACACCTTC
>TRBV4-1|NA|15|NA|TRBJ1-2
CASSPRLAASYGYTF
TGCGCCAGCAGCCCCCGACTAGCGGCCTCCTATGGCTACACCTTC